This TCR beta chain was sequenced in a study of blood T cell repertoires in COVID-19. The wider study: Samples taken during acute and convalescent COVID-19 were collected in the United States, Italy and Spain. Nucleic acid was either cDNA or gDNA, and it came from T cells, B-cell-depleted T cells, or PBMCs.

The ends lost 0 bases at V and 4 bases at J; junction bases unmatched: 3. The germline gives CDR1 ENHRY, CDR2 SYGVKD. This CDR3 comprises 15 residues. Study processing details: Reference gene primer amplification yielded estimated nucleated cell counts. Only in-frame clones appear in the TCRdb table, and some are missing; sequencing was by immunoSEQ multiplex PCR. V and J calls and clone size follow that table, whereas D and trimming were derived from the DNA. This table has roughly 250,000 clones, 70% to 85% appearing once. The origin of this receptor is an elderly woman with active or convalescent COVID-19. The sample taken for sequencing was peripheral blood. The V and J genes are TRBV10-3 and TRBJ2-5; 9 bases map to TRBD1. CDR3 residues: CAISESRDRVETQYF. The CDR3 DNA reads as TGTGCCATCAGTGAGTCTCGGGACAGGGTAGAGACCCAGTACTTC.